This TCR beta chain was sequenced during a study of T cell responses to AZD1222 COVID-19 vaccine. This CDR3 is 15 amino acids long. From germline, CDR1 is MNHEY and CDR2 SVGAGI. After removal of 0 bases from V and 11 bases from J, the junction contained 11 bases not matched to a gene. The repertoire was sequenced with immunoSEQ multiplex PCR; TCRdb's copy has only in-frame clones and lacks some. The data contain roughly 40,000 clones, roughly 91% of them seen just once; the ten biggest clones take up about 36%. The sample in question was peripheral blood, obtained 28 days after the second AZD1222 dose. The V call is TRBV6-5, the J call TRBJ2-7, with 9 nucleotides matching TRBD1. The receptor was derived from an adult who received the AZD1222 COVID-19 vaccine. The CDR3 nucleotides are TGTGCCAGCAGTTACTCTGGGACAGGGTTTTCGTTGGAGTACTTC. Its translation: CASSYSGTGFSLEYF.